This T cell receptor (beta chain) emerged from a study of glioma-infiltrating T cells. Whole-study results and caveats: Tissue and blood shared very few CDR3 sequences. Above-expected tissue-blood divergence occurred in all gliomas, most in low-grade ones.

The iRepertoire nested amplicon-rescue multiplex PCR amplified TCR alpha and beta CDR3s from RNA. Input was roughly 85-450 ng of tissue mRNA or PBMC total RNA. TCRdb reanalysed the multiplex PCR reads using MiXCR and keeps one entry per CDR3 protein. This repertoire shows a few thousand distinct CDR3 sequences, roughly 31% found once; its top ten account for around 7.5%. This clonotype is medium-sized (0.01 to 0.1%) by share. Its target is unknown. The CDR3 length is 12 residues. V lost 6 bases and J lost 4, with 11 bases in between. CDR1 SQVTM and CDR2 ANQGSEA come from the germline V gene. This receptor was taken from a human donor with low-grade glioma or glioblastoma, undergoing nonglioma brain surgery, or in good health (not recorded which). Sequenced input: glioma tissue, nonneoplastic brain tissue, or PBMCs (not recorded which). The chain joins TRBV29-1 to TRBJ2-3, with D possibly being TRBD1 (5 bases). CDR3 sequence reads: CSVGQGPDTQYF. The CDR3 DNA is TGCAGCGTGGGGCAGGGCCCAGATACGCAGTATTTT.